This T cell receptor beta chain was recovered during a study of beta chain features in type 1 diabetes. The study, taken as a whole, reports: Type 1 diabetes patients had moderately but significantly shorter TCRB CDR3s in all four CD4+ subsets.

CDR3 length: 16 amino acids. V lost 2 bases and J lost 2; bases outside the gene matches: 4. Germline lookup yields CDR1 MNHNY and CDR2 SVGAGI (reference sequence). Expressed TCRB transcripts were sequenced because the isolated RNA had all been reverse transcribed beforehand. Here immunoSEQ multiplex PCR was the method, and the copy in TCRdb shows in-frame clones only, minus some. The sample has 600,000 to 750,000 clones, under 15% seen once; the top ten hold about 0.11%. In regard to this clone: Its antigen remains unidentified.

V and J are TRBV6-6 and TRBJ2-5; 11 bases align to TRBD2. This receptor was identified in a man aged 25-40 years with type 1 diabetes. Sequences were obtained from naive CD4+ T cells from blood. CDR3 nucleotides: TGTGCCAGCAGTTACCGGCTAGCGGGGGGACAAGAGACCCAGTACTTC. Its protein product is CASSYRLAGGQETQYF.